The 27 T cell receptor beta chains below were found in one sample sequenced in a study of blood T cell repertoires in COVID-19. The table came from immunoSEQ multiplex PCR; TCRdb's copy has only in-frame clones and leaves some out. In the table there are fewer than 350,000 clones, approximately 91% of which are singletons. Sequencing was done on a sample of PBMCs or T cells enriched from blood (not recorded which). Receptors were obtained from a woman aged 35 to 49 with acute COVID-19.

This clone appeared a single time. The chain joins TRBV11-3 to TRBJ2-1; 11 bases match TRBD2. The CDR3 runs 15 residues. CDR1 is SGHNT and CDR2 is YENEEA in the germline V gene. Trimming cost V 5 bases and J 3 bases; bases outside gene matches: 3. CDR3 nucleotide sequence: TGTGCCAGCAGCCTTACTAGCGGGGGCTACAATGAGCAGTTCTTC. Its translation is CASSLTSGGYNEQFF.

The table lists this clone with a count of one. J is TRBJ1-6 and V is TRBV5-4, with D tentatively TRBD1 (6 bases). The V end lost 3 bases, the J end lost 8 bases, and 21 bases lay between the germline ends. Germline V CDR1 and CDR2: SGHNT, YYREEE (reference sequence). There are 17 residues in the CDR3. The CDR3 protein is CASSWKPNRELDSPLHF. For the CDR3, the DNA is TGTGCCAGCAGCTGGAAACCTAACAGGGAGTTGGATTCACCCCTCCACTTT.

This chain uses TRBV20-1 with TRBJ2-7; D is perhaps TRBD1 or TRBD2 (6 bases each). Germline-derived CDR1 and CDR2 are DFQATT and SNEGSKA (reference sequence). The CDR3 sequence is 17 residues long. V dropped 3 bases and J dropped 1 base, with 22 bases sitting between them. The DNA for the CDR3 is TGCAGTGCTAGTGGGAGGCCCCTAACACAGGGATCCTACGAGCAGTACTTC. Translation gives CSASGRPLTQGSYEQYF.

In the case of this clone: Within the sample, other DNA sequences also encode this same CDR3. The chain is built from TRBV29-1 and TRBJ1-2; D gene ambiguous. There are 13 residues in the CDR3. V lost 3 bases and J lost 2, with 10 bases in between. Germline CDR1 is SQVTM and CDR2 is ANQGSEA. CDR3 region: CSVEGSVNYGYTF. CDR3 DNA sequence: TGCAGCGTTGAGGGCAGTGTGAACTATGGCTACACCTTC. The variable domain in full, completed from reference TRBV29-1 and TRBJ1-2, reads SAVISQKPSRDICQRGTSLTIQCQVDSQVTMMFWYRQQPGQSLTLIATANQGSEATYESGFVIDKFPISRPNLTFSTLTVSNMSPEDSSIYLCSVEGSVNYGYTFGSGTRLTVV.

The chain joins TRBV3-1 (or the pseudogene TRBV3-2) to TRBJ2-1, with D perhaps TRBD1 (5 bases). This CDR3 spans 15 amino acids. Deletions cut 1 base from V and 5 bases from J, with 12 bases between. The germline V gene has CDR1 LGHDT and CDR2 YNNKEL (reference sequence). DNA for the CDR3: TGTGCCAGCAGCCAAGTTCAGGGATTAAACAATGAGCAGTTCTTC. Its translation is CASSQVQGLNNEQFF.

This clone was counted a few times. The chain recombines TRBV2 with TRBJ2-1, with a possible D match to TRBD2 (6 bases). Germline values: CDR1 SNHLY, CDR2 FYNNEI. Trimming pared 6 bases from V and 6 bases from J, leaving 18 bases between. The CDR3 contains 15 residues. The CDR3 reads CASRDSRREANEQFF. CDR3 in DNA: TGTGCCAGCAGGGACTCCCGAAGGGAGGCCAATGAGCAGTTCTTC. Full variable domain (rest looked up from reference TRBV2 and TRBJ2-1): EPEVTQTPSHQVTQMGQEVILRCVPISNHLYFYWYRQILGQKVEFLVSFYNNEISEKSEIFDDQFSVERPDGSNFTLKIRSTKLEDSAMYFCASRDSRREANEQFFGPGTRLTVL.

This chain joins TRBV11-3 and TRBJ1-2, with TRBD1 matching 10 bases. The junction had 5 bases not matched to a gene; V was cut back by 5 bases and J by 2 bases. The CDR3 is made up of 15 amino acids. Germline V CDR1 and CDR2: SGHNT, YENEEA. In nucleotides, the CDR3 is TGTGCCAGCAGCGATCCGGGACAGGGGAACTATGGCTACACCTTC. It codes for CASSDPGQGNYGYTF.

This chain joins TRBV12-3 or TRBV12-4 and TRBJ1-5; D gene uncertain. V shed 3 bases and J shed 7 bases, with 7 bases lying between them. The CDR3 is 12 residues long. CDR3 bases: TGTGCCAGCAGTTTGCGGGAGCAGCCCCAGCATTTT. Residues: CASSLREQPQHF.

The chain links TRBV19 to TRBJ1-6, with TRBD1 as a possible D gene (6 bases). Germline CDR1 is LNHDA and CDR2 is SQIVND (reference sequence). This CDR3 is 16 amino acids long. V lost 3 bases and J 10 bases, leaving 19 bases between the germline ends. CDR3 protein: CASSMSGGSVPSPLHF. CDR3 in DNA: TGTGCCAGTAGTATGAGCGGGGGCTCAGTACCCTCACCCCTCCACTTT.

This chain joins TRBV2 and TRBJ1-1; D is unresolved. Germline V gene data show CDR1 as SNHLY and CDR2 as FYNNEI. Trimming shortened V by 1 base and J by 6 bases, and 9 bases separated the two germline ends. The CDR3 sequence is 13 residues long. Here the CDR3 DNA reads TGTGCCAGCAGTGAAGGAGGGCGCCCTGAAGCTTTCTTT. This translates into CASSEGGRPEAFF. Filled out from reference TRBV2 and TRBJ1-1, the complete variable domain reads EPEVTQTPSHQVTQMGQEVILRCVPISNHLYFYWYRQILGQKVEFLVSFYNNEISEKSEIFDDQFSVERPDGSNFTLKIRSTKLEDSAMYFCASSEGGRPEAFFGQGTRLTVV.

The genes are TRBV28 and TRBJ2-2; 7 bases align to TRBD1. Unmatched junction bases numbered 5, after V lost 6 bases and J lost 1 base. Germline V lookup: CDR1 MDHEN, CDR2 SYDVKM. This CDR3 spans 15 amino acids. This CDR3 reads CASSPDRENTGELFF. The CDR3 coding sequence is TGTGCCAGCAGCCCCGACAGGGAGAACACCGGGGAGCTGTTTTTT.

This rearrangement joins TRBV19 to TRBJ1-6; possibly TRBD1 for D (5 bases). CDR3 size: 15 residues. CDR1 is LNHDA, CDR2 SQIVND, per germline (reference sequence). The V end was cut by 2 bases, the J end by 2 bases, with 7 bases between. CDR3 in amino acids: CASSIQGAYNSPLHF. CDR3 sequence (DNA): TGTGCCAGTAGTATACAGGGCGCCTATAATTCACCCCTCCACTTT.

This rearrangement joins TRBV15 to TRBJ1-1; 9 nucleotides align to TRBD1. This CDR3 has 14 residues. The ends lost 3 bases at V and 2 bases at J; junction bases unmatched: 1. Per germline, CDR1 LNHNV and CDR2 YYDKDF (reference sequence). The CDR3 DNA reads TGTGCCACCAGCAGGACAGGGGGAAACACTGAAGCTTTCTTT. This gives the protein CATSRTGGNTEAFF.

J is TRBJ1-5 and V is TRBV11-3; D gene ambiguous. V was pared by 2 bases and J by 1 base, with 6 bases between. CDR3 size: 14 residues. Per the germline V gene, CDR1 is SGHNT and CDR2 is YENEEA. The CDR3 DNA reads TGTGCCAGCAGCTTAAGGAGGAGCAATCAGCCCCAGCATTTT. It is translated as CASSLRRSNQPQHF. The variable domain in full, completed from reference TRBV11-3 and TRBJ1-5, reads EAGVVQSPRYKIIEKKQPVAFWCNPISGHNTLYWYLQNLGQGPELLIRYENEEAVDDSQLPKDRFSAERLKGVDSTLKIQPAELGDSAVYLCASSLRRSNQPQHFGDGTRLSIL.

V is TRBV5-6 and J is TRBJ2-4, with TRBD1 identical over 10 bases. This CDR3 spans 14 amino acids. Germline trimming cut 0 bases from V and 12 bases from J; bases unmatched to any gene: 6. Germline values: CDR1 SGHDT, CDR2 YYEEEE. The CDR3 reads CASSLEGQGWSQYF. CDR3 nucleotides: TGTGCCAGCAGCTTGGAGGGACAGGGGTGGTCTCAGTACTTC.

The chain has TRBV24-1 and TRBJ2-7; no definite D call. CDR3 size: 10 residues. Trimming left V 5 bases short and J 6 bases short, with 4 bases between. The germline CDR1 and CDR2 sequences are KGHDR and SFDVKD. The CDR3 loop is CATSASEQYF. In DNA form, the CDR3 reads TGTGCCACCAGTGCGTCCGAGCAGTACTTC.

This clone has just a few counts. V is TRBV6-5 and J is TRBJ2-3; 9 bases agree with TRBD1. The V gene's germline CDR1 is MNHEY and CDR2 SVGAGI. Unmatched junction bases numbered 10, after V lost 8 bases and J lost 4 bases. The CDR3 runs to 15 residues. The CDR3 nucleotides are TGTGCCAGCGCCATCACGGGACAGGGATCAGATACGCAGTATTTT. It codes for CASAITGQGSDTQYF.

The rearrangement links TRBV5-1 to TRBJ2-5; D gene uncertain. CDR1 is SGHRS, CDR2 YFSETQ, per germline. V was pared by 0 bases and J by 4 bases, with 13 bases between. The CDR3 runs to 15 residues. In DNA, the CDR3 is TGCGCCAGCAGCTTGGTTCCCCGCCGGGTAGAGACCCAGTACTTC. Translated: CASSLVPRRVETQYF.

This chain uses TRBV19 with TRBJ1-4; 8 bases line up with TRBD1. The junction had 6 bases not matched to a gene; V was cut back by 1 base and J by 5 bases. This CDR3 spans 16 amino acids. From germline, CDR1 is LNHDA and CDR2 SQIVND (reference sequence). The CDR3 bases are TGTGCCAGTAGTATAGCTCAGACAGGGGAGAATGAAAAACTGTTTTTT. The encoded protein is CASSIAQTGENEKLFF.

The genes are TRBV28 and TRBJ1-5; maybe TRBD1 (5 bases). CDR1 MDHEN and CDR2 SYDVKM come from the germline V gene. The V end lost 3 bases, the J end lost 2 bases, and 11 bases lay between the germline ends. This CDR3 has 15 amino acids. CDR3 sequence: CASSLGGAGNQPQHF. In DNA, the CDR3 is TGTGCCAGCAGTTTGGGTGGGGCCGGCAATCAGCCCCAGCATTTT. The complete variable domain, with remaining parts taken from reference TRBV28 and TRBJ1-5, reads DVKVTQSSRYLVKRTGEKVFLECVQDMDHENMFWYRQDPGLGLRLIYFSYDVKMKEKGDIPEGYSVSREKKERFSLILESASTNQTSMYLCASSLGGAGNQPQHFGDGTRLSIL.

The count of this clone is one. The chain couples TRBV27 to TRBJ2-7; 7 bases line up with TRBD1. The CDR3 consists of 15 residues. Trimming at V came to 4 bases and at J to 2 bases, leaving 8 bases not matched to a gene. CDR1 and CDR2 (germline): MNHEY, SMNVEV (reference sequence). The CDR3 DNA reads as TGTGCCAGCAGTTCGACAGGGCTTAGCACCTACGAGCAGTACTTC. It is translated as CASSSTGLSTYEQYF.

This clone was seen just once. This chain uses TRBV6-4 with TRBJ2-1; the D gene is possibly TRBD2 (5 bases). Germline-derived CDR1 and CDR2 are MRHNA and SNTAGT. V shed 0 bases and J shed 11 bases, with 11 bases lying between them. The CDR3 totals 13 residues. CDR3 in DNA: TGTGCCAGCAGTGACTCTAGCGACGGCAAGCAGTTCTTC. Its translation: CASSDSSDGKQFF.

The CDR3 is CASSFRGPDTQYF. Here the CDR3 DNA reads TGTGCCAGCAGTTTTAGGGGTCCCGATACGCAGTATTTT. This chain connects TRBV12-3 or TRBV12-4 to TRBJ2-3; the D gene is possibly TRBD1 (5 bases). This CDR3 region has 13 residues. Deletions cut 3 bases from V and 6 bases from J, with 10 bases between.

This clone was counted once. The chain carries TRBV24-1 and TRBJ2-3; 7 nucleotides align to TRBD2. From germline, CDR1 is KGHDR and CDR2 SFDVKD. V trimming: 0 bases; J trimming: 5 bases; junction bases outside the gene matches: 13. CDR3 size: 18 residues. CDR3 bases: TGTGCCACCAGTGATTTGAGGGCGGGGGTTGATGTAAGAGATACGCAGTATTTT. Its translation: CATSDLRAGVDVRDTQYF.

This clone was observed a handful of times. J is TRBJ1-1 and V is TRBV11-2, with 8 bases fitting TRBD1. Per germline, CDR1 SGHAT and CDR2 FQNNGV. The CDR3 is 15 residues long. The V gene end was trimmed by 5 bases and the J gene end by 1 base; junction bases not matched to a gene: 6. The CDR3 bases are TGTGCCAGCAGCACCTACAGGGGGAAGAACACTGAAGCTTTCTTT. Protein: CASSTYRGKNTEAFF.

V gene TRBV11-2 combines with J gene TRBJ1-2, with 10 positions matching TRBD1. Trimming removed 2 bases from V and 6 bases from J; junction bases left unmatched: 3. The CDR3 covers 14 residues. CDR1 and CDR2 (germline): SGHAT, FQNNGV. The CDR3 DNA is TGTGCCAGCAGCTTAACCGACAGGGGGCATGGCTACACCTTC. Translated, it gives CASSLTDRGHGYTF. Variable domain in full (rest from reference TRBV11-2 and TRBJ1-2): EAGVAQSPRYKIIEKRQSVAFWCNPISGHATLYWYQQILGQGPKLLIQFQNNGVVDDSQLPKDRFSAERLKGVDSTLKIQPAKLEDSAVYLCASSLTDRGHGYTFGSGTRLTVV.

The V and J genes are TRBV14 and TRBJ1-2; tentatively, D is TRBD1 (5 bases). Trimming removed 0 bases at V and 2 bases at J, with 7 bases between. The CDR3 extends over 14 amino acids. Germline loops: CDR1 SGHDN, CDR2 FVKESK. CDR3 protein: CASSQEGGNYGYTF. CDR3 DNA: TGTGCCAGCAGCCAAGAGGGGGGGAACTATGGCTACACCTTC.